One sample yielded the 2 T cell receptor beta chains listed below, sequenced in a study of CXCR3-negative and CXCR3-positive naive CD8 T cells (dated by TCRdb to the late 2010s). These reads were obtained on a NextSeq 550. The Human TCR Profiling Kit (MiLaboratory) was used to make UMI-labeled 5' RACE TRB cDNA libraries. Each CDR3 protein sequence appears as one entry after TCRdb reprocessed the reads, and no DNA is included. The sample table holds over 100,000 distinct CDR3 sequences. The top ten hold around 0.5% of the sample. Sequenced material: naive CXCR3- CD8+ T cells from blood. This sample's cell subset or site label indicates: CD45RO-CCR7+CD27+CD95- naive CD8+ T cells lacking CXCR3 (TNR3-). The receptors derive from a human donor in good health. Some clones in this sample may be carry-over from other donors' samples.

CDR3 region: CASSQGGGGSGETQYF. The chain is built from TRBV4-3 and TRBJ2-5; TCRdb's D call of TRBD1 is untestable without DNA. Germline V gives CDR1 LGHNA, CDR2 YSLEER. This CDR3 comprises 16 residues.

V and J are TRBV5-6 and TRBJ2-7; the TCRdb D gene call, TRBD1, has no DNA to confirm it. The germline V gene has CDR1 SGHDT and CDR2 YYEEEE. CDR3 length equals 15 residues. This CDR3 reads CASSLVGGRQYEQYF.